The 18 T cell receptor beta chains in this list originate from one sample, sequenced in a study of blood T cell repertoires in COVID-19. Profiling relied on immunoSEQ multiplex PCR, and the TCRdb table lists in-frame clones only, not all of them. The table lists roughly 270,000 clones, around 90% of them singletons, with almost 9.5% in the top ten. The sample was peripheral blood. All receptors come from a man in his late teens or twenties with active or convalescent COVID-19.

The chain uses TRBV7-9 and TRBJ2-5, with TRBD1 matching 7 bases. The CDR3 contains 14 residues. The germline V gene has CDR1 SEHNR and CDR2 FQNEAQ (reference sequence). Trimming removed 4 bases from V and 1 base from J; junction bases left unmatched: 3. DNA for the CDR3: TGTGCCAGCAGCTGGTGGGACAGCCAAGAGACCCAGTACTTC. It translates to CASSWWDSQETQYF.

The J gene is TRBJ1-5, the V gene TRBV7-2, with a possible D match to TRBD1 (6 bases). Germline assignment: CDR1 SGHTA and CDR2 FQGNSA. This CDR3 is built from 15 residues. The germline V and J ends were trimmed by 5 bases and 7 bases, with 18 bases remaining between them. The CDR3 protein is CASSTSGGMVQPQHF. CDR3 nucleotides: TGTGCCAGCAGCACCTCGGGGGGCATGGTACAGCCCCAGCATTTT.

The chain combines TRBV29-1 with TRBJ2-7; 7 nucleotides line up with TRBD1. This CDR3 region has 14 residues. V lost 6 bases, J lost 0 bases, and 8 bases stayed unmatched. In germline, CDR1 is SQVTM, CDR2 ANQGSEA. CDR3 sequence: CSVGAGGSSYEQYF. DNA of the CDR3: TGCAGCGTGGGGGCAGGGGGAAGCTCCTACGAGCAGTACTTC.

The V gene is TRBV5-6, the J gene TRBJ2-7; D unresolved. The CDR3 is 13 residues long. V was pared by 3 bases and J by 6 bases, with 13 bases between. From germline, CDR1 is SGHDT and CDR2 YYEEEE. CDR3 DNA sequence: TGTGCCAGCAGCTCCCCTAGTTGGGTCGAGCAGTACTTC. Amino acids: CASSSPSWVEQYF.

The V and J genes are TRBV7-9 and TRBJ2-1; TRBD2 agrees at 9 bases. Trimming cost V 5 bases and J 0 bases; bases outside gene matches: 8. Germline V gene data show CDR1 as SEHNR and CDR2 as FQNEAQ (reference sequence). The CDR3 sequence is 17 residues long. CDR3 DNA: TGTGCCAGCAGCCTGGGACTAGCCCAGAGCTCCTACAATGAGCAGTTCTTC. This gives the protein CASSLGLAQSSYNEQFF. The entire variable domain, with the rest obtained from reference TRBV7-9 and TRBJ2-1, is as follows: DTGVSQNPRHKITKRGQNVTFRCDPISEHNRLYWYRQTLGQGPEFLTYFQNEAQLEKSRLLSDRFSAERPKGSFSTLEIQRTEQGDSAMYLCASSLGLAQSSYNEQFFGPGTRLTVL.

CDR3 bases: TGTGCCAGCAGTGAAAGAACAGGGGGCCGGTACGAGCAGTACTTC. It specifies CASSERTGGRYEQYF. The chain has TRBV6-1 and TRBJ2-7; 9 nucleotides align to TRBD1. J lost 4 bases, V lost 2 bases, and 6 bases had no gene match. Looked up from germline, CDR1 is MNHNS and CDR2 is SASEGT. The CDR3 extends over 15 amino acids.

The gene calls are TRBV2 and TRBJ2-5; 10 positions match TRBD2. This CDR3 is 15 amino acids long. Germline lookup yields CDR1 SNHLY and CDR2 FYNNEI. Trimming at V came to 6 bases and at J to 0 bases, leaving 4 bases not matched to a gene. The CDR3 loop is CASSGSGGNQETQYF. The CDR3 coding sequence is TGTGCCAGCAGCGGTAGCGGGGGGAACCAAGAGACCCAGTACTTC.

The chain is built from TRBV7-2 and TRBJ2-2; 9 bases fit TRBD1. J was trimmed by 6 bases and V by 1 base; bases with no gene match: 0. The CDR3 spans 14 residues. Germline V gene data show CDR1 as SGHTA and CDR2 as FQGNSA. The CDR3 sequence is CASSLGTGAGELFF. The CDR3 DNA reads TGTGCCAGCAGCTTAGGGACAGGGGCCGGGGAGCTGTTTTTT.

This chain links TRBV2 with TRBJ1-1; D call uncertain. The V gene's germline CDR1 is SNHLY and CDR2 FYNNEI. Trimming left V 3 bases short and J 0 bases short, with 14 bases between. The CDR3 is 16 amino acids. CDR3 protein: CASSDVLDFMNTEAFF. CDR3 sequence (DNA): TGTGCCAGCAGTGACGTACTAGACTTCATGAACACTGAAGCTTTCTTT.

V gene TRBV18 combines with J gene TRBJ1-3; a possible D gene is TRBD1 (5 bases). Germline lookup yields CDR1 KGHSH and CDR2 LQKENI. The CDR3 is 16 amino acids. V was cut by 0 bases and J by 2 bases, with 11 bases left in between. CDR3 amino acids: CASSPPSGAPGNTIYF. CDR3 nucleotides: TGTGCCAGCTCACCACCGAGCGGGGCTCCTGGAAACACCATATATTTT.

The chain links TRBV3-1 (or the pseudogene TRBV3-2) to TRBJ1-1, with TRBD1 as a possible D gene (5 bases). This CDR3 is 13 amino acids long. Germline CDR1 and CDR2: LGHDT and YNNKEL (reference sequence). The germline V and J ends were trimmed by 4 bases and 4 bases, with 10 bases remaining between them. The CDR3, as DNA: TGTGCCAGCAGCCGTATCGACAGCACTGAAGCTTTCTTT. Protein: CASSRIDSTEAFF.

The V gene is TRBV13, the J gene TRBJ1-6; D remains unclear. CDR1 and CDR2 (germline): PRHDT, FYEKMQ (reference sequence). V lost 3 bases to trimming and J lost 7 bases, with 10 bases between them. The CDR3 loop spans 14 amino acids. Here the CDR3 DNA reads TGTGCCAGCAGCTTGTCACAGCTGAATTCACCCCTCCACTTT. This sequence encodes CASSLSQLNSPLHF.

V usage is TRBV24-1 and J usage is TRBJ2-2, with 7 bases matching TRBD2. Germline V gives CDR1 KGHDR, CDR2 SFDVKD. The CDR3 runs 16 residues. J lost 6 bases, V lost 0 bases, and 6 bases had no gene match. The CDR3: CATSDLLGGSAGELFF. The CDR3, as DNA: TGTGCCACCAGTGATTTGCTAGGCGGGAGCGCCGGGGAGCTGTTTTTT.

The CDR3 region is CASSVTGSNQPQHF. The CDR3 nucleotides are TGTGCCAGCAGTGTGACAGGGAGCAATCAGCCCCAGCATTTT. This rearrangement joins TRBV25-1 to TRBJ1-5; 7 bases are shared with TRBD1. From germline, CDR1 is MGHDK and CDR2 SYGVNS. The CDR3 consists of 14 residues. V shed 4 bases, J shed 1 base, and the junction held 1 base outside the gene matches.

The rearrangement links TRBV25-1 to TRBJ1-3; D uncertain. From germline, CDR1 is MGHDK and CDR2 SYGVNS. CDR3 length equals 15 residues. V shed 5 bases and J shed 4 bases, with 15 bases lying between them. The CDR3 coding sequence is TGTGCCAGCAGTCCCGAGCGTGCTGGGGGAAACACCATATATTTT. Amino acid sequence: CASSPERAGGNTIYF.

The chain has TRBV5-6 and TRBJ2-7, with TRBD2 matching 7 bases. The germline V gene encodes CDR1 SGHDT and CDR2 YYEEEE. With V trimmed by 1 base and J by 3 bases, 4 bases remained unmatched. This CDR3 is built from 14 residues. DNA of the CDR3: TGTGCCAGCAGCTTGAGCGGGGACCTCTACGAGCAGTACTTC. Translating gives CASSLSGDLYEQYF.

V gene TRBV7-8 combines with J gene TRBJ1-2; D is perhaps TRBD1 (6 bases). Per the germline V gene, CDR1 is SGHVS and CDR2 is FQNEAQ. The CDR3 contains 18 residues. The ends were cut back, 6 bases at V and 8 bases at J, with 31 bases in the middle. The CDR3 protein is CASRSSVLGADPSRGYTF. DNA for the CDR3: TGTGCCAGCAGATCAAGTGTCCTGGGGGCGGACCCTTCTCGGGGCTACACCTTC.

The chain is built from TRBV5-6 and TRBJ2-7; no reliable D call. Trimming took 2 bases from V and 7 from J, leaving 10 bases between them. CDR1 is SGHDT, CDR2 YYEEEE, per germline. The CDR3 extends over 12 amino acids. CDR3 sequence reads: CASSFGYTEQYF. Here the CDR3 DNA reads TGTGCCAGCAGCTTCGGGTATACAGAGCAGTACTTC.